This T cell receptor beta chain stems from a study of identifying expanded T cells in peripheral blood. The study's findings and limits: Approximately two-week clone count variance significantly increased as total template count grew. Over around two and four weeks, about 16 and 20 clones changed, versus 1.2 between replicates.

The CDR3 runs to 16 residues. The germline CDR1 and CDR2 sequences are MGHRA and YSYEKL. The V segment lost 4 bases and the J segment 2 bases; nucleotides outside the gene matches: 7. Sequenced by immunoSEQ multiplex PCR; TCRdb stores in-frame clones only, minus some. The top ten hold around 3.3% of the sample, which has around 80,000 clones, about nine tenths seen once. Details on this clone: Antigen: not known.

This receptor was identified in a person between 18 and 75 years old in good health. The rearrangement uses TRBV4-1 and TRBJ2-2, with 7 bases matching TRBD2. Sequenced sample: blood. The CDR3 nucleotides read TGCGCCAGCAGCCTCCGAGCGGGAATCAACACCGGGGAGCTGTTTTTT. Encoded protein: CASSLRAGINTGELFF.